This T cell receptor beta chain was identified during a study of shared clonotypes between healthy human individuals (dated by TCRdb to 2020 to 2021). In terms of the full investigation: The cohort included three men and a couple of women between 18 and 49 years of age. For each donor, three plates each were used for CD4 naive and CD4 memory, two plates were used for CD8 naive, and one plate was used for CD8 memory. The study deeply sequenced blood TCR repertoires of about 5 healthy adults to estimate repertoire size and the extent of clonotype sharing between individuals. To increase sequencing depth and limit assay-specific biases, TCR repertoire library preparation and sequencing were carried out by different laboratories using diverse techniques. Leukapheresis yielded between about 0.85 and 10 billion PBMCs per donor.

This clone was counted a few times. The clone's antigen remains unknown. The sample holds no much larger clone one base away, and base qualities are not on file. Other DNA sequences in this sample translate to the same CDR3. Study-wide findings and limitations: Because the study included only a small number of donors, the genetic and exposure-history diversity represented was limited. Sampling was restricted to blood, and TCR repertoires in tissues likely differ from the TCR repertoires found in blood. Naive subsets generally had larger estimated clonotype richness than memory subsets. Pairwise subsampling led to the expectation that sequencing depth would affect the degree of clonotype sharing among donors. Sharing across a few donors was observed for roughly 5% of naive CD4, less than 4% of naive CD8, over 2% of memory CD4, and around 0.4% of memory CD8 clonotypes. Rarefaction of sorted-subset datasets indicated incomplete sequencing despite the large sequencing depth. Higher generation probabilities were observed for clonotypes shared by all four sorted-subset donors than for non-shared clonotypes.

CD8 naive samples were CD45RO-negative cells positively selected for CCR7, giving a CD45RA+CCR7+ population that excluded TemRA cells. The donors were healthy, HIV-negative adults who had no recently reported acute infections or vaccinations. Only Caucasian adults living in Nashville, Tennessee, USA were represented among the donors. Blood was collected by leukapheresis, and PBMCs were isolated by Ficoll-Histopaque density gradient centrifugation and then cryopreserved in liquid nitrogen vapor phase. Purity and quantity of every magnetically sorted T cell population were checked by analytical flow cytometry. From each sorted fraction, genomic DNA was isolated and quantified by UV absorbance on a Nanodrop 2000c. Using the deep immunoSEQ assay, TCR CDR3 regions were amplified from genomic DNA by multiplex PCR. Extracted genomic DNA from each cell subset was distributed evenly across all wells of several immunoSEQ 96-well plates, and each plate was treated as a replicate. For sorted subsets, roughly 200 ng of genomic DNA, equivalent to around 31,000 T cell genomes, went into each replicate PCR. The purified libraries were quantified using a Qubit 3.0 fluorometer, sized with a Bioanalyzer 2100, and then quantified again using the KAPA Library Quantification kit. Every immunoSEQ 96-well plate was sequenced on a separate single-read 150-cycle Illumina NextSeq 550 flow cell. Under the source paper's analysis protocol: Because only junctional sequences without quality scores were contained in the immunoSEQ output, filtering matching that applied to full-length reads could not be performed. To assign V/J genes and CDR3, sequences were annotated using PyIR, a Python wrapper for IgBLAST v1.9, with IMGT germline references. Reads with weak V/J assignments (E-value above 1e-6), missing CDR3, stop codons, out-of-frame junctions, or ambiguous translated residues were removed. V3J clonotypes were defined as sequences sharing an identical inferred V gene, J gene, and CDR3 amino acid sequence. Percentage overlap between repertoires was calculated by dividing the number of shared unique clonotypes by the size of the smaller repertoire. Richness of each repertoire was evaluated using RTK rarefaction, the Chao1 estimator, and Recon v2.1 estimates of unobserved clonotypes. Generation probabilities were computed with OLGA for all TCRbeta clonotypes obtained by the gDNA method from several donors. Held by TCRdb, this immuneACCESS table contains in-frame sequences only and omits some clones. Under half of the omission traces to an unresolved V gene where checked; the cause of the rest is unknown. V, J and clone size were drawn from that table, and D and trimming were deduced from the DNA. The sample has millions of clones on record, about 94% of them singletons. The top ten constitute roughly 1% of the sample.

The CDR3 contains 15 residues, cysteine and phenylalanine counted. Only the CDR3 portion is preserved as DNA: 45 bases, with reading frame beginning at the first base. The clonotype comes from a man aged 18-30 years in good health. Sequencing was performed on naive CD8+ T cells sorted from blood. The cell subset or site tag for this specimen amounts to: CD45RA+CCR7+. The V and J genes are TRBV21-1 and TRBJ1-1. TRBV21-1 is termed a pseudogene. The CDR3: CASSKVLKGVTEAFF. The nucleotide sequence reads TGTGCCAGCAGCAAAGTCCTGAAGGGCGTCACTGAAGCTTTCTTT.